This entry lists 24 T cell receptor beta chains sequenced from one sample in a study of technical replicates of blood from several donors. Assay used: immunoSEQ multiplex PCR; TCRdb lists only in-frame clones, some missing. Of roughly 50,000 clones in the sample, 90% to 95% were seen once. Specimen: PBMCs. These receptors were taken from a human donor in good health. Some clones in this sample may be carry-over from other donors' samples.

This clone was seen only once. The chain uses TRBV4-2 and TRBJ2-7; D might be TRBD2 (5 bases). V shed 1 base and J shed 5 bases, with 9 bases lying between them. CDR3 length equals 13 residues. In germline, CDR1 is LGHNA, CDR2 YNFKEQ. CDR3 region: CASSQASSHEQYF. CDR3 nucleotides: TGTGCCAGCAGCCAAGCTAGCAGCCACGAGCAGTACTTC.

V and J are TRBV6-5 and TRBJ1-1; possible D gene TRBD1, 5 bases. Per the germline V gene, CDR1 is MNHEY and CDR2 is SVGAGI. The length of the CDR3 is 13 residues. V was pared by 6 bases and J by 4 bases, with 12 bases between. The CDR3 nucleotides are TGTGCCAGCAGAGGCGGGGGTGTCACTGAAGCTTTCTTT. Translation: CASRGGGVTEAFF.

V usage is TRBV6-5 and J usage is TRBJ2-6, with D possibly being TRBD1 (6 bases). The CDR3 runs 15 residues. Germline V gene data show CDR1 as MNHEY and CDR2 as SVGAGI. The V end lost 7 bases, the J end lost 5 bases, and 15 bases lay between the germline ends. The CDR3 sequence: CASTPQGPWANVLTF. DNA for the CDR3: TGTGCCAGCACCCCGCAGGGGCCCTGGGCCAACGTCCTGACTTTC.

V and J are TRBV5-6 and TRBJ2-6; weak D call: TRBD1 (6 bases). With 5 bases removed from V and 2 bases from J, the gap between germline ends came to 11 bases. The length of the CDR3 is 15 residues. Germline V gives CDR1 SGHDT, CDR2 YYEEEE. DNA for the CDR3: TGTGCCAGCAGTTCCAGGGGCACTGGGGCCAACGTCCTGACTTTC. It translates to CASSSRGTGANVLTF. Using reference TRBV5-6 and TRBJ2-6 for the parts outside the CDR3, the full variable domain is DAGVTQSPTHLIKTRGQQVTLRCSPKSGHDTVSWYQQALGQGPQFIFQYYEEEERQRGNFPDRFSGHQFPNYSSELNVNALLLGDSALYLCASSSRGTGANVLTFGAGSRLTVL.

The V call is TRBV5-1, the J call TRBJ2-7; 9 nucleotides align to TRBD1. The CDR3 consists of 15 residues. The germline CDR1 and CDR2 sequences are SGHRS and YFSETQ. Trimming cost V 4 bases and J 4 bases; bases outside gene matches: 9. This chain's CDR3 is CASSAGQGLSYEQYF. For the CDR3, the DNA is TGCGCCAGCAGCGCCGGACAGGGGCTCTCATACGAGCAGTACTTC.

The rearrangement joins TRBV6-1 to TRBJ2-7, with D perhaps matching TRBD1 (5 bases). Germline V gives CDR1 MNHNS, CDR2 SASEGT. This CDR3 contains 13 residues. Trimming pared 7 bases from V and 3 bases from J, leaving 13 bases between. In DNA, the CDR3 is TGTGCCAGCACCCAGGGTTATATCTACGAGCAGTACTTC. Protein: CASTQGYIYEQYF.

This clone is medium-sized (0.01 to 0.1%) within its sample. The rearrangement uses TRBV5-1 and TRBJ1-6; D remains ambiguous. Trimming took 2 bases from V and 10 from J, leaving 13 bases between them. The CDR3 consists of 14 residues. The germline gives CDR1 SGHRS, CDR2 YFSETQ. As DNA, the CDR3 is TGCGCCAGCAGCTTTTCGGGTGGGTACTCACCCCTCCACTTT. This gives the protein CASSFSGGYSPLHF. Filled out from reference TRBV5-1 and TRBJ1-6, the complete variable domain reads KAGVTQTPRYLIKTRGQQVTLSCSPISGHRSVSWYQQTPGQGLQFLFEYFSETQRNKGNFPGRFSGRQFSNSRSEMNVSTLELGDSALYLCASSFSGGYSPLHFGNGTRLTVT.

This chain joins TRBV7-3 and TRBJ1-3; D unclear. V gave up 5 bases and J gave up 0 bases, with 14 bases separating them. The CDR3 extends over 16 amino acids. Germline V CDR1 and CDR2: SGHTA, FQGTGA. The CDR3 is CASSPLIGVSGNTIYF. CDR3 DNA: TGTGCCAGCAGCCCTCTGATAGGAGTCTCTGGAAACACCATATATTTT.

The chain joins TRBV7-9 to TRBJ2-7; D is possibly TRBD2 (6 bases). The CDR3 contains 13 residues. Germline assignment: CDR1 SEHNR and CDR2 FQNEAQ (reference sequence). The V end lost 7 bases, the J end lost 3 bases, and 13 bases lay between the germline ends. In nucleotides, the CDR3 is TGTGCCAGCACCGGGACTCTTTTCTACGAGCAGTACTTC. Protein: CASTGTLFYEQYF. Full variable domain (outside the CDR3, taken from reference TRBV7-9 and TRBJ2-7): DTGVSQNPRHKITKRGQNVTFRCDPISEHNRLYWYRQTLGQGPEFLTYFQNEAQLEKSRLLSDRFSAERPKGSFSTLEIQRTEQGDSAMYLCASTGTLFYEQYFGPGTRLTVT.

V and J are TRBV20-1 and TRBJ1-5; no firm D call. With 4 bases removed from V and 11 bases from J, the gap between germline ends came to 12 bases. Germline CDR1 reads DFQATT; CDR2 reads SNEGSKA (reference sequence). The CDR3 spans 11 residues. In DNA form, the CDR3 reads TGCAGTGCTACATTAAGCGAGGCCCAGCATTTT. Its protein product is CSATLSEAQHF.

This sequence joins TRBV6-5 and TRBJ2-1; D is possibly TRBD2 (6 bases). This CDR3 is built from 14 residues. The V end lost 6 bases, the J end lost 4 bases, and 13 bases lay between the germline ends. Germline CDR1 reads MNHEY; CDR2 reads SVGAGI. In nucleotides, the CDR3 is TGTGCCAGCAGGATAGATAGCGGATACAATGAGCAGTTCTTC. Translating gives CASRIDSGYNEQFF.

The J gene is TRBJ1-5, the V gene TRBV4-2; no definite D call. Germline lookup yields CDR1 LGHNA and CDR2 YNFKEQ. The germline V and J ends were trimmed by 0 bases and 6 bases, with 12 bases remaining between them. The CDR3 is 15 amino acids. The DNA for the CDR3 is TGTGCCAGCAGCCAAGAGGTTGCAGGCTCTCAGCCCCAGCATTTT. It specifies CASSQEVAGSQPQHF.

The rearrangement uses TRBV11-3 and TRBJ2-2, with TRBD2 identical over 10 bases. The CDR3 sequence is 16 residues long. The trim removed 6 bases at V and 3 bases at J, leaving 7 bases unmatched. The germline gives CDR1 SGHNT, CDR2 YENEEA. The DNA for the CDR3 is TGTGCCAGCAGTCATGGACTAGCGGCGTACACCGGGGAGCTGTTTTTT. It yields the protein CASSHGLAAYTGELFF. The complete variable domain, with remaining parts taken from reference TRBV11-3 and TRBJ2-2, reads EAGVVQSPRYKIIEKKQPVAFWCNPISGHNTLYWYLQNLGQGPELLIRYENEEAVDDSQLPKDRFSAERLKGVDSTLKIQPAELGDSAVYLCASSHGLAAYTGELFFGEGSRLTVL.

The chain uses TRBV27 and TRBJ2-1; tentatively, D is TRBD2 (5 bases). The V gene's germline CDR1 is MNHEY and CDR2 SMNVEV (reference sequence). This CDR3 region has 15 residues. Trimming took 6 bases from V and 5 from J, leaving 17 bases between them. CDR3 protein: CASSPGGSGHNEQFF. Here the CDR3 DNA reads TGTGCCAGCAGCCCCGGTGGGAGCGGACACAATGAGCAGTTCTTC.

J is TRBJ2-7 and V is TRBV5-4, with 10 positions matching TRBD1. Germline values: CDR1 SGHNT, CDR2 YYREEE (reference sequence). This CDR3 is built from 15 residues. The V gene end was trimmed by 1 base and the J gene end by 3 bases; junction bases not matched to a gene: 4. CDR3 amino acids: CASSLRDRGYYEQYF. CDR3 bases: TGTGCCAGCAGCTTGAGGGACAGGGGTTACTACGAGCAGTACTTC.

The chain couples TRBV19 to TRBJ1-1; D perhaps matches TRBD1 (5 bases). In germline, CDR1 is LNHDA, CDR2 SQIVND (reference sequence). V lost 1 base and J lost 4, with 13 bases in between. The CDR3 is made up of 15 amino acids. CDR3 bases: TGTGCCAGTAGTATAGGGGGGAGGGTGAGCACTGAAGCTTTCTTT. Translation: CASSIGGRVSTEAFF.

The chain has TRBV11-1 and TRBJ2-5; 9 bases match TRBD2. The CDR3 runs 13 residues. In germline, CDR1 is SGHAT, CDR2 FQDESV (reference sequence). The junction had 1 base not matched to a gene; V was cut back by 7 bases and J by 1 base. CDR3 protein: CASTTSGQETQYF. The CDR3 nucleotides are TGTGCCAGCACGACTAGCGGCCAAGAGACCCAGTACTTC.

The rearrangement links TRBV19 to TRBJ1-1, with no clear D. The germline CDR1 and CDR2 sequences are LNHDA and SQIVND (reference sequence). The CDR3 is made up of 12 amino acids. Deletions cut 7 bases from V and 5 bases from J, with 11 bases between. CDR3 in amino acids: CASMSPGTEAFF. The CDR3 DNA reads as TGTGCCAGTATGTCCCCGGGGACTGAAGCTTTCTTT.

The chain has TRBV4-3 and TRBJ1-2, with 7 bases lining up with TRBD1. The CDR3 has 14 amino acids. With 1 base clipped from V and 2 bases from J, the junction kept 1 base outside the gene matches. Germline CDR1 LGHNA, CDR2 YSLEER. CDR3 nucleotide sequence: TGCGCCAGCAGCCAAGCGGGACAGAACTATGGCTACACCTTC. It yields the protein CASSQAGQNYGYTF.

The V and J genes are TRBV5-6 and TRBJ2-5; 9 nucleotides line up with TRBD1. CDR3 length: 14 residues. Germline loops: CDR1 SGHDT, CDR2 YYEEEE. The J segment lost 5 bases and the V segment lost 4 bases, leaving 6 bases of the junction unmatched. In nucleotides, the CDR3 is TGTGCCAGCAGCGACACAGGGGGCGGGGAGACCCAGTACTTC. Amino acid sequence: CASSDTGGGETQYF.

The chain couples TRBV6-6 to TRBJ1-6; perhaps TRBD1 as D (5 bases). This CDR3 has 13 residues. The V end was cut by 7 bases, the J end by 10 bases, with 14 bases between. Germline V lookup: CDR1 MNHNY, CDR2 SVGAGI (reference sequence). CDR3 DNA: TGTGCCAGCATCCATATTGGGGGGTCACCCCTCCACTTT. This translates into CASIHIGGSPLHF.

The CDR3 is CASSEFARDTGELFF. Here the CDR3 DNA reads TGTGCCAGCAGTGAATTTGCCCGCGACACCGGGGAGCTGTTTTTT. V usage is TRBV2 and J usage is TRBJ2-2; D not resolved. The germline V gene has CDR1 SNHLY and CDR2 FYNNEI. The CDR3 is made up of 15 amino acids. Trimming left V 2 bases short and J 3 bases short, with 10 bases between. The full variable domain, with the rest looked up from reference TRBV2 and TRBJ2-2, is EPEVTQTPSHQVTQMGQEVILRCVPISNHLYFYWYRQILGQKVEFLVSFYNNEISEKSEIFDDQFSVERPDGSNFTLKIRSTKLEDSAMYFCASSEFARDTGELFFGEGSRLTVL.

The chain employs TRBV9 and TRBJ1-2, with 8 bases fitting TRBD1. CDR3 size: 15 residues. Germline CDR1 reads SGDLS; CDR2 reads YYNGEE. V shed 3 bases and J 7 bases; nucleotides not matched to a gene: 11. For the CDR3, the DNA is TGTGCCAGCAGCGCCGGACCCCAGGGGGCAGCTGGCTACACCTTC. It translates to CASSAGPQGAAGYTF.

The chain combines TRBV30 with TRBJ2-3, with a possible D match to TRBD2 (5 bases). The CDR3 is 12 residues long. CDR1 and CDR2 from the germline V gene are GTSNPN and SVGIG (reference sequence). V was clipped by 5 bases and J by 2 bases, with 8 bases between them. CDR3 protein: CAWEGNTDTQYF. The CDR3 DNA reads as TGTGCCTGGGAGGGAAACACAGATACGCAGTATTTT.